Following are 17 T cell receptor beta chains from one sample sequenced in a study of breast tumors, draining lymph nodes, adjacent tissues. Axillary draining lymph nodes of breast cancer patients supplied the node samples. Using its own MiXCR run on the multiplex PCR reads, TCRdb lists one record per CDR3 protein. The top ten clones hold roughly 1.3% of a sample with 100,000 or so distinct CDR3 sequences, 21% of them seen once. The sequenced sample was axillary lymph node tissue. The receptor source for this set is a female donor with breast cancer. Some clones in this sample may be carry-over from other donors' samples.

CDR3 loop: CASFPLGGLGGELFF. The CDR3 coding sequence is TGTGCCAGCTTCCCACTCGGGGGGCTTGGCGGGGAGCTGTTTTTT. The V and J genes are TRBV6-1 and TRBJ2-2; perhaps TRBD2 as D (7 bases). This CDR3 has 15 residues. V was shortened by 8 bases and J by 7 bases, with 20 bases between the two germline ends. The V gene's germline CDR1 is MNHNS and CDR2 SASEGT.

Comments on this clonotype: A much larger clone is a single base away; this may be a read error. The chain couples TRBV19 to TRBJ1-3; no definite D call. Looked up from germline, CDR1 is LNHDA and CDR2 is SQIVND (reference sequence). V lost 1 base and J lost 0, with 13 bases in between. The CDR3 contains 17 residues. DNA for the CDR3: TGTGCCAGTAGTATAGTCAGGAGGGCCAGCTCTGGAAACACCATATATTTT. It encodes CASSIVRRASSGNTIYF.

This clonotype was detected ten times or more. V and J are TRBV5-6 and TRBJ2-7, with 11 bases aligning to TRBD2. With 5 bases clipped from V and 1 base from J, the junction kept 5 bases outside the gene matches. In germline, CDR1 is SGHDT, CDR2 YYEEEE. CDR3 size: 15 residues. The DNA for the CDR3 is TGTGCCAGCAGATTGACTAGCGGGGCATCCTACGAGCAGTACTTC. Translated: CASRLTSGASYEQYF.

This clonotype was picked up many times. This sequence joins TRBV5-8 and TRBJ2-7; no reliable D call. The CDR3 sequence is 14 residues long. CDR1 is SGHTS and CDR2 is YDEGEE in the germline V gene. The ends were cut back, 6 bases at V and 1 base at J, with 14 bases in the middle. The CDR3 DNA reads TGTGCCAGCACCCCCCTAGGCGGTTCCTACGAGCAGTACTTC. Amino acid sequence: CASTPLGGSYEQYF.

This clonotype was detected only a few times. The chain couples TRBV9 to TRBJ2-1; tentatively, D is TRBD1 (6 bases). Germline V gene sequence: CDR1 SGDLS, CDR2 YYNGEE. Trimming stripped 5 bases from V and 4 bases from J, with 16 bases between. There are 15 residues in the CDR3. This CDR3 is CASRPTEGEYNEQFF. CDR3 nucleotides: TGTGCCAGCAGACCTACCGAGGGGGAATACAATGAGCAGTTCTTC.

The table lists this clonotype with many counts. The V gene is TRBV6-1, the J gene TRBJ2-7; no definite D call. Germline CDR1 and CDR2: MNHNS and SASEGT. Trimming cost V 6 bases and J 2 bases, with 11 bases left between them. This CDR3 region has 13 residues. For the CDR3, the DNA is TGTGCCAGCAGGAATATCCCTGCCTACGAGCAGTACTTC. It specifies CASRNIPAYEQYF.

This clonotype was seen many times. The V and J genes are TRBV12-3 or TRBV12-4 and TRBJ2-5; possibly TRBD1 or TRBD2 for D (5 bases each). The CDR3 runs 16 residues. Trimming took 0 bases from V and 4 from J, leaving 15 bases between them. CDR3 amino acids: CASSLAPGTGRETQYF. The CDR3 nucleotides read TGTGCCAGCAGTTTAGCCCCGGGGACCGGGCGAGAGACCCAGTACTTC.

As for this clonotype: A single base separates this from a much larger clone, so it may be a read error. Since the CDR3 does not end with the conserved phenylalanine or tryptophan, this likely comes from a read error. The V gene is TRBV19, the J gene TRBJ2-3; no firm D call. CDR3 size: 12 residues. Germline V gene sequence: CDR1 LNHDA, CDR2 SQIVND (reference sequence). Trimming took 1 base from V and 3 from J, leaving 2 bases between them. The CDR3 here is CASSIATDTQYL. The CDR3 DNA follows: TGTGCCAGTAGTATAGCTACAGATACGCAGTATCTT.

Note on this clonotype: One junction end disagrees with the germline gene, perhaps due to a read error. V gene TRBV6-2 or TRBV6-3 combines with J gene TRBJ2-1, with 8 bases lining up with TRBD2. CDR3 length equals 16 residues. CDR1 and CDR2 (germline): MNHEY, SVGEGT. The CDR3 DNA reads as TGTGCCAGCCGCCCATTGTCGGGACTAGACTATGTTGAGCAGCTCTTC. It yields the protein CASRPLSGLDYVEQLF.

This clonotype has a count of ten or more. The chain links TRBV5-1 to TRBJ2-3; D may be TRBD2 (6 bases). This CDR3 is built from 13 residues. CDR1 and CDR2 (germline): SGHRS, YFSETQ. The V end lost 3 bases, the J end lost 4 bases, and 9 bases lay between the germline ends. The CDR3 DNA reads TGCGCCAGCAGCTGGGGACTTTCAGATACGCAGTATTTT. It is translated as CASSWGLSDTQYF.

The V gene is TRBV5-1, the J gene TRBJ1-2; D gene unclear. This CDR3 has 15 amino acids. With 0 bases removed from V and 0 bases from J, the gap between germline ends came to 9 bases. CDR1 and CDR2 from the germline V gene are SGHRS and YFSETQ. CDR3 residues: CASSLAEFPNYGYTF. The CDR3 DNA reads as TGCGCCAGCAGCTTGGCTGAATTCCCTAACTATGGCTACACCTTC.

In this sample, this clonotype turned up many times. This chain joins TRBV12-3 or TRBV12-4 and TRBJ2-5, with 9 bases fitting TRBD1. CDR3 size: 13 residues. The ends lost 7 bases at V and 5 bases at J; junction bases unmatched: 5. CDR3 in DNA: TGTGCCAGCAAGACACAGGGGGCGGAGACCCAGTACTTC. Residues: CASKTQGAETQYF.

This clonotype was recorded many times. V usage is TRBV24-1 and J usage is TRBJ2-3, with TRBD1 matching over 7 bases. Trimming took 3 bases from V and 6 from J; bases not matched to a gene: 8. The CDR3 extends over 15 amino acids. Germline V gives CDR1 KGHDR, CDR2 SFDVKD. CDR3 sequence (DNA): TGTGCCACCAGTGATCCCGGACCGGGACAGGATACGCAGTATTTT. It is translated as CATSDPGPGQDTQYF.

This clonotype was observed at least ten times. J is TRBJ1-3 and V is TRBV7-3; unclear D gene. Germline V gene data show CDR1 as SGHTA and CDR2 as FQGTGA. V lost 5 bases, J lost 1 base, and 12 bases lay in between. The CDR3 runs to 15 residues. The CDR3 DNA sequence: TGTGCCAGCAGCCCCGACAATGGGTCTGGAAACACCATATATTTT. It encodes CASSPDNGSGNTIYF. Together with reference TRBV7-3 and TRBJ1-3, the CDR3 gives the full variable domain: GAGVSQTPSNKVTEKGKYVELRCDPISGHTALYWYRQSLGQGPEFLIYFQGTGAADDSGLPNDRFFAVRPEGSVSTLKIQRTERGDSAVYLCASSPDNGSGNTIYFGEGSWLTVV.

The sample holds many counts of this clonotype. The rearrangement uses TRBV7-3 and TRBJ2-1; TRBD2 aligns across 11 bases. The CDR3 runs 16 residues. V shed 5 bases, J shed 6 bases, and the junction held 9 bases outside the gene matches. Germline V gene lookup returns CDR1 SGHTA and CDR2 FQGTGA. CDR3: CASSGNSGGALNEQFF. The DNA of the CDR3 is TGTGCCAGCAGCGGGAATAGCGGGGGGGCTCTCAATGAGCAGTTCTTC.

This clonotype has at least ten counts. The V and J genes are TRBV4-1 and TRBJ2-7; tentative D call: TRBD1 (5 bases). Germline assignment: CDR1 MGHRA and CDR2 YSYEKL. Trimming stripped 4 bases from V and 6 bases from J, with 10 bases between. This CDR3 contains 12 residues. CDR3: CASSPDRGEQYF. Here the CDR3 DNA reads TGCGCCAGCAGCCCGGATAGGGGCGAGCAGTACTTC.

Notes on this clonotype: Being one base from a much bigger clone, this may be a read error. This sequence joins TRBV4-1 and TRBJ2-1; TRBD2 agrees at 7 bases. V was pared by 1 base and J by 5 bases, with 2 bases of the junction left unmatched. The germline V gene has CDR1 MGHRA and CDR2 YSYEKL. The CDR3 loop spans 14 amino acids. The CDR3 loop reads CASSQAGRDNEQFF. DNA for the CDR3: TGCGCCAGCAGCCAAGCAGGGAGGGACAATGAGCAGTTCTTC.